The 9 T cell receptor beta chains presented below share a single source sample, sequenced in a study of cytotoxic CD8 clonotypes in ibrutinib-treated CLL. Measured with immunoSEQ multiplex PCR; TCRdb has only the in-frame clones, and not every one. The sample records over 120,000 clones, 80% being singletons. The sequencing here drew on PBMCs, taken after 36 months of ibrutinib treatment. The receptors shown here come from a human donor with chronic lymphocytic leukemia.

The chain employs TRBV19 and TRBJ1-1, with a possible D match to TRBD1 (6 bases). The germline V gene encodes CDR1 LNHDA and CDR2 SQIVND (reference sequence). CDR3 length: 14 residues. With 7 bases removed from V and 5 bases from J, the gap between germline ends came to 17 bases. For the CDR3, the DNA is TGTGCCAGTAATCCCCCGGAGGACAGTACTGAAGCTTTCTTT. Translation gives CASNPPEDSTEAFF. The full variable domain, in which reference TRBV19 and TRBJ1-1 provide the parts outside the CDR3, is DGGITQSPKYLFRKEGQNVTLSCEQNLNHDAMYWYRQDPGQGLRLIYYSQIVNDFQKGDIAEGYSVSREKKESFPLTVTSAQKNPTAFYLCASNPPEDSTEAFFGQGTRLTVV.

V is TRBV5-1 and J is TRBJ2-3; D might be TRBD2 (7 bases). V dropped 2 bases and J dropped 2 bases, with 12 bases sitting between them. The CDR3 contains 15 residues. CDR1 SGHRS and CDR2 YFSETQ come from the germline V gene. CDR3 nucleotide sequence: TGCGCCAGCAGCTTATGGGGGGGCCACACAGATACGCAGTATTTT. It translates to CASSLWGGHTDTQYF.

CDR3 amino acids: CASSSSRGPGEQFF. DNA for the CDR3: TGTGCCAGCAGCTCAAGCAGGGGGCCAGGGGAGCAGTTCTTC. J is TRBJ2-1 and V is TRBV7-9, with 8 bases that match TRBD1. CDR1 SEHNR and CDR2 FQNEAQ come from the germline V gene (reference sequence). With V trimmed by 4 bases and J by 10 bases, 9 bases remained unmatched. CDR3 size: 14 residues.

This clone came up a few times. This chain joins TRBV7-8 and TRBJ1-1; a weak D match, TRBD1 (6 bases). Germline assignment: CDR1 SGHVS and CDR2 FQNEAQ. The CDR3 extends over 15 amino acids. With 8 bases removed from V and 0 bases from J, the gap between germline ends came to 16 bases. CDR3 DNA: TGTGCCAGCTCCCTTAGGGGGACATTGAACACTGAAGCTTTCTTT. It yields the protein CASSLRGTLNTEAFF.

The gene calls are TRBV9 and TRBJ1-2; 7 bases agree with TRBD1. Germline V gives CDR1 SGDLS, CDR2 YYNGEE. The CDR3 consists of 14 residues. Trimming at V came to 0 bases and at J to 8 bases, leaving 7 bases not matched to a gene. The CDR3 loop reads CASSVGRGGEGYTF. For the CDR3, the DNA is TGTGCCAGCAGCGTAGGGAGAGGGGGCGAAGGCTACACCTTC. Filled out from reference TRBV9 and TRBJ1-2, the complete variable domain reads DSGVTQTPKHLITATGQRVTLRCSPRSGDLSVYWYQQSLDQGLQFLIQYYNGEERAKGNILERFSAQQFPDLHSELNLSSLELGDSALYFCASSVGRGGEGYTFGSGTRLTVV.

V usage is TRBV6-1 and J usage is TRBJ2-1; weak D call: TRBD1 (5 bases). Trimming took 6 bases from V and 4 from J, leaving 13 bases between them. Germline V gene sequence: CDR1 MNHNS, CDR2 SASEGT. This CDR3 comprises 14 residues. CDR3 DNA: TGTGCCAGCAGGTCCCTTAGGGGATACAATGAGCAGTTCTTC. Protein sequence: CASRSLRGYNEQFF.

This clone was seen only a few times. The chain is built from TRBV28 and TRBJ2-7, with 7 positions matching TRBD2. CDR3 size: 15 residues. V shed 4 bases, J shed 3 bases, and the junction held 9 bases outside the gene matches. CDR1 and CDR2 (germline): MDHEN, SYDVKM. CDR3 nucleotide sequence: TGTGCCAGCAGTTATCTTGCCGGGGAGGGCTACGAGCAGTACTTC. It yields the protein CASSYLAGEGYEQYF.

The gene calls are TRBV19 and TRBJ2-3; D is perhaps TRBD1 (5 bases). The V end was cut by 10 bases, the J end by 2 bases, with 13 bases between. This CDR3 contains 13 residues. Germline CDR1 is LNHDA and CDR2 is SQIVND (reference sequence). This CDR3 reads CATATGNTDTQYF. The CDR3 coding sequence is TGTGCCACCGCTACAGGAAACACAGATACGCAGTATTTT.

The chain employs TRBV6-1 and TRBJ1-5; D is uncertain. The germline V and J ends were trimmed by 7 bases and 2 bases, with 12 bases remaining between them. The CDR3 totals 14 residues. CDR1 is MNHNS, CDR2 SASEGT, per germline. The CDR3 region is CASTSGIGNQPQHF. The CDR3, as DNA: TGTGCCAGCACGAGCGGAATTGGCAATCAGCCCCAGCATTTT.